This T cell receptor beta chain comes out of a study of shared clonotypes between healthy human individuals. V lost 0 bases, J lost 7 bases, and 16 bases lay in between. CDR3 length: 15 amino acids. The germline V gene encodes CDR1 SGHRS and CDR2 YFSETQ. Details on this clone: The antigen remains unidentified.

Study-wide results and limits: Sequencing of the sorted subsets was shown by rarefaction to be incomplete despite large depth. When compared with the clonotypes that were shared by all four sorted-subset donors, the non-shared clonotypes turned out to have lower generation probabilities.

Sequencing used immunoSEQ multiplex PCR; TCRdb keeps in-frame clones, though not all of them. The sample contains around 2.5 million clones, over 85% of which appear only once. This TCR derives from a man between 18 and 35 years old in good health. Some clones in this sample may be carry-over from other donors' samples. Specimen: naive CD4+ T cells from PBMCs. Stated subset: CD45RA+ positively selected. This rearrangement joins TRBV5-1 to TRBJ1-1; D call uncertain. CDR3 DNA: TGCGCCAGCAGCTTGGGGCGAATCAACCGGGTTGAAGCTTTCTTT. Translation gives CASSLGRINRVEAFF.